The following is a TCR beta chain sequence with its context. In the original workflow: From reference gene primer amplification, estimates of nucleated cell counts were derived. Sequencing was performed with immunoSEQ multiplex PCR; in TCRdb, only in-frame clones are kept and a portion is missing. The V and J calls and clone size are taken from that table; D and trimming were inferred from the DNA. The repertoire holds 150,000 or so clones, with around 93% as singletons. The CDR3 is 16 residues long. After removal of 4 bases from V and 4 bases from J, the junction contained 12 bases not matched to a gene. CDR1 is MNHEY and CDR2 is SVGEGT in the germline V gene. This record belongs to a study of blood T cell repertoires in COVID-19. Study in general: There were acute and convalescent COVID-19 samples, and they came from the United States, Italy and Spain. The cDNA or gDNA used as material had been derived from T cells, B-cell-depleted T cells, or PBMCs.

This receptor was obtained from a woman aged 45-60 years with acute or convalescent COVID-19. The rearrangement joins TRBV6-2 or TRBV6-3 to TRBJ1-1, with 7 bases identical to TRBD1. Input material: peripheral blood. CDR3 in amino acids: CASSWEPNRQGTEAFF. For the CDR3, the DNA is TGTGCCAGCAGTTGGGAGCCGAACCGACAGGGCACTGAAGCTTTCTTT.